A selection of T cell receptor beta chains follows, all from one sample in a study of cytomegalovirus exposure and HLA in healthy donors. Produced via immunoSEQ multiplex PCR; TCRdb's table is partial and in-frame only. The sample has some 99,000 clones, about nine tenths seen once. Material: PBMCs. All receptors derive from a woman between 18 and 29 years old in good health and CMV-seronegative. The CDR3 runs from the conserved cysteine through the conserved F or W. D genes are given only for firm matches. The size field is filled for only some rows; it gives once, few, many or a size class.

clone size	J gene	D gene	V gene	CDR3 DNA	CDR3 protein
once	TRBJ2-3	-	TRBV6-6	TGTGCCAGCACGAAGGGGTTCGTTCAGGCAGATACGCAGTATTTT	CASTKGFVQADTQYF
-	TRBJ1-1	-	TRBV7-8	TGTGCCAGCAGCGATGGGAGTAACACTGAAGCTTTCTTT	CASSDGSNTEAFF
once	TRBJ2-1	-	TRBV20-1	TGCAGTGCGGGGGCTCGTGAGCAGTTCTTC	CSAGAREQFF
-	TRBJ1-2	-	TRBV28	TGTGCCAGCAGTTTTCAGGCGATCCGGGGCTACACCTTC	CASSFQAIRGYTF
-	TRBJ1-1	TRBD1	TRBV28	TGTGCCAGCAGTTTTCAGGGGGCGGCTTTCTTT	CASSFQGAAFF
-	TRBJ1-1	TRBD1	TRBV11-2	TGTGCCAGCAGCTTATCGGTTGGGACAGACACTGAAGCTTTCTTT	CASSLSVGTDTEAFF
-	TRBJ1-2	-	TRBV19	TGTGCCAGTAGTATTACGACAGCTAACTATGGCTACACCTTC	CASSITTANYGYTF
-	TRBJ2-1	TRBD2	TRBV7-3	TGTGCCAGCAGCTTAAGCATGGCGGGAGGAAATGAGCAGTTCTTC	CASSLSMAGGNEQFF
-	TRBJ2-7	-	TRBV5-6	TGTGCCAGCAGCTTGTTTAAAGGGGCCGAGCAGTACTTC	CASSLFKGAEQYF
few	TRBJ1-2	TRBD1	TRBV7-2	TGTGCCAGCAGCCCAGACCCAGGGGGCTCTGGCTACACCTTC	CASSPDPGGSGYTF
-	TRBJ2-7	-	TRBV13	TGTGCCAGCAGCGCGCGAGGATTCTACGAGCAGTACTTC	CASSARGFYEQYF
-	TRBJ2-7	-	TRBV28	TGTGCCAGCAGTTTAGCGAGGGTCCACGAGCAGTACTTC	CASSLARVHEQYF
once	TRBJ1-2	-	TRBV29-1	TGCAGCGTTGACCGGGACACCGGGGGCTACACCTTC	CSVDRDTGGYTF
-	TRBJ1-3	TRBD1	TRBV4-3	TGCGCCACCAGGGGGCCTGGAAACACCATATATTTT	CATRGPGNTIYF
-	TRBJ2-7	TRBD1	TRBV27	TGTGCCAGCAGACTGGACAGGGTCGGCGAGCAGTACTTC	CASRLDRVGEQYF
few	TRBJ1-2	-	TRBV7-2	TGTGCCAGCAGCTTCGAGGCGGACTATGGCTACACCTTC	CASSFEADYGYTF
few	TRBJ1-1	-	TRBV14	TGTGCCAGCAGCTCTTTGGGGGGGGCCACTGAAGCTTTCTTT	CASSSLGGATEAFF
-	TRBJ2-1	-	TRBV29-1	TGCAGCGTTGAATCAGGGCCTGGGGAGCAGTTCTTC	CSVESGPGEQFF
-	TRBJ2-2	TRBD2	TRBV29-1	TGCAGCGTTGGCGGGGGGAACACCGGGGAGCTGTTTTTT	CSVGGGNTGELFF
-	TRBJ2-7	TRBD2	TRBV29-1	TGCAGCGTCATAGCGGGAAACGTTTACGAGCAGTACTTC	CSVIAGNVYEQYF